The 16 T cell receptor beta chains reported below all come from one sample, sequenced in a study of shared clonotypes between healthy human individuals (TCRdb year 2020). Libraries were prepared through the immunoSEQ multiplex PCR assay. In its TCRdb copy, this immuneACCESS table keeps in-frame sequences only and misses some clones. Where compared with another copy, unresolved V genes explain less than half of these, and the others have no known cause. A total of around 2.1 million clones appear in this sample, more than 90% of them only once. The top ten clones comprise over 0.1% of the sample. Specimen: naive CD4+ T cells sorted from blood. The meaning of the sample's cell subset or site label: CD45RA+ positively selected. The source is a man aged 18 to 29 in good health.

The chain couples TRBV7-8 to TRBJ2-3; no firm D call. CDR3 length: 14 residues. Germline V gene lookup returns CDR1 SGHVS and CDR2 FQNEAQ. Between the trimmed V and J ends, which lost 2 bases and 1 base, there was a span of 7 bases. The DNA for the CDR3 is TGTGCCAGCAGCTTATATGGGGGCACAGATACGCAGTATTTT. This codes for CASSLYGGTDTQYF.

The V and J genes are TRBV6-6 and TRBJ1-5; 9 bases agree with TRBD1. The germline V gene has CDR1 MNHNY and CDR2 SVGAGI (reference sequence). This CDR3 is 14 amino acids long. The junction had 5 bases not matched to a gene; V was cut back by 6 bases and J by 5 bases. CDR3 residues: CASRAGTGYQPQHF. The CDR3 DNA reads as TGTGCCAGCAGGGCCGGGACAGGGTATCAGCCCCAGCATTTT.

The chain carries TRBV4-3 and TRBJ1-1, with 11 nucleotides matching TRBD1. Germline V gives CDR1 LGHNA, CDR2 YSLEER. CDR3 size: 14 residues. V lost 4 bases to trimming and J lost 4 bases; unmatched junction nucleotides: 2. The DNA for the CDR3 is TGCGCCAGCAGCCGGGACAGGGGGGTCACTGAAGCTTTCTTT. It translates to CASSRDRGVTEAFF.

The rearrangement joins TRBV18 to TRBJ2-7; maybe TRBD2 (6 bases). With 3 bases removed from V and 0 bases from J, the gap between germline ends came to 12 bases. CDR3 size: 15 residues. Germline V gene data show CDR1 as KGHSH and CDR2 as LQKENI. This CDR3 is CASSPPYGSSYEQYF. The CDR3 DNA follows: TGTGCCAGCTCACCCCCATACGGGAGCTCCTACGAGCAGTACTTC. The whole variable domain, remainder taken from reference TRBV18 and TRBJ2-7, is NAGVMQNPRHLVRRRGQEARLRCSPMKGHSHVYWYRQLPEEGLKFMVYLQKENIIDESGMPKERFSAEFPKEGPSILRIQQVVRGDSAAYFCASSPPYGSSYEQYFGPGTRLTVT.

The chain recombines TRBV25-1 with TRBJ2-3, with D unresolved. Germline CDR1 is MGHDK and CDR2 is SYGVNS. The CDR3 has 13 amino acids. The ends were cut back, 7 bases at V and 1 base at J, with 9 bases in the middle. CDR3 nucleotide sequence: TGTGCCAGCACAAGAACGGGCACAGATACGCAGTATTTT. Translation gives CASTRTGTDTQYF.

This chain uses TRBV7-8 with TRBJ2-7, with 9 bases matching TRBD2. The length of the CDR3 is 15 residues. Losses at the gene ends were 8 bases for V and 2 bases for J; bases not matched to a gene: 10. CDR1 is SGHVS and CDR2 is FQNEAQ in the germline V gene. The CDR3 nucleotides are TGTGCCAGCCAAAACCCGATAGCGGGGGCCTACGAGCAGTACTTC. Protein sequence: CASQNPIAGAYEQYF.

In its sample, this clone was seen once. This rearrangement joins TRBV5-1 to TRBJ2-1, with D unresolved. Germline V gene data show CDR1 as SGHRS and CDR2 as YFSETQ. Trimming removed 4 bases from V and 9 bases from J, with 23 bases in between. The CDR3 extends over 16 amino acids. CDR3 bases: TGCGCCAGCAGCCCCGCTCAAGGTTTCCAGGTCGGTGAGCAGTTCTTC. Translating gives CASSPAQGFQVGEQFF.

The genes are TRBV19 and TRBJ1-2; D ambiguous. With 6 bases removed from V and 2 bases from J, the gap between germline ends came to 16 bases. The germline V gene encodes CDR1 LNHDA and CDR2 SQIVND (reference sequence). The CDR3 sequence is 15 residues long. The CDR3 reads CASSPVKLGNYGYTF. In nucleotides, the CDR3 is TGTGCCAGTAGCCCCGTGAAGCTGGGAAACTATGGCTACACCTTC.

CDR3 loop: CASSSSGTGGREQYF. The CDR3 nucleotides read TGTGCCAGCAGTTCATCCGGGACAGGGGGTAGGGAGCAGTACTTC. The rearrangement joins TRBV28 to TRBJ2-7; 11 bases align to TRBD1. The CDR3 covers 15 residues. V shed 4 bases, J shed 7 bases, and the junction held 9 bases outside the gene matches. Germline CDR1 reads MDHEN; CDR2 reads SYDVKM. Full variable domain (remainder filled in from reference TRBV28 and TRBJ2-7): DVKVTQSSRYLVKRTGEKVFLECVQDMDHENMFWYRQDPGLGLRLIYFSYDVKMKEKGDIPEGYSVSREKKERFSLILESASTNQTSMYLCASSSSGTGGREQYFGPGTRLTVT.

The J gene is TRBJ2-1, the V gene TRBV5-1; D is uncertain. The CDR3 sequence is 16 residues long. V lost 0 bases, J lost 5 bases, and 15 bases lay in between. Germline-derived CDR1 and CDR2 are SGHRS and YFSETQ. CDR3 loop: CASSLDTPLVDNEQFF. The CDR3 DNA reads as TGCGCCAGCAGCTTGGATACACCCCTGGTAGACAATGAGCAGTTCTTC.

The chain has TRBV27 and TRBJ2-7; TRBD2 matches 7 bases. The CDR3 extends over 13 amino acids. V was clipped by 7 bases and J by 1 base; unmatched bases: 4. Germline-derived CDR1 and CDR2 are MNHEY and SMNVEV (reference sequence). This chain's CDR3 is CASKRGDSYEQYF. The CDR3 nucleotides are TGTGCCAGCAAACGGGGGGATTCCTACGAGCAGTACTTC.

The chain recombines TRBV10-2 with TRBJ2-5, with a tentative D call TRBD2 (6 bases). CDR1 is WSHSY, CDR2 SAAADI, per germline. V lost 4 bases and J 9 bases, leaving 18 bases between the germline ends. The CDR3 totals 14 residues. CDR3 loop: CASSAGDRNGAQYF. CDR3 nucleotide sequence: TGCGCCAGCAGTGCGGGGGATCGAAATGGGGCCCAGTACTTC.

This clone is a singleton in its sample. CDR3 nucleotides: TGTGCCAGCAGTGAAGGGCCGGGACAGCCTAATTCACCCCTCCACTTT. This gives the protein CASSEGPGQPNSPLHF. The chain is built from TRBV2 and TRBJ1-6, with TRBD1 identical over 7 bases. This CDR3 spans 16 amino acids. Germline CDR1 is SNHLY and CDR2 is FYNNEI. The J segment lost 6 bases and the V segment lost 1 base, leaving 6 bases of the junction unmatched.

The V and J genes are TRBV28 and TRBJ2-7, with TRBD2 matching 7 bases. Germline V gene data show CDR1 as MDHEN and CDR2 as SYDVKM. V gave up 6 bases and J gave up 2 bases; unmatched junction bases: 10. The CDR3 length is 15 residues. CDR3 nucleotide sequence: TGTGCCAGCAGCCCCACGGCCGGGGGGACCTACGAGCAGTACTTC. Its translation: CASSPTAGGTYEQYF.

The rearrangement joins TRBV10-3 to TRBJ1-1; the D is unclear. The CDR3 contains 13 residues. Germline V lookup: CDR1 ENHRY, CDR2 SYGVKD. The ends were cut back, 6 bases at V and 4 bases at J, with 12 bases in the middle. CDR3 nucleotide sequence: TGTGCCATCAGAGACGACGGGGTCACTGAAGCTTTCTTT. Protein sequence: CAIRDDGVTEAFF.

This rearrangement joins TRBV7-8 to TRBJ2-7; tentatively, D is TRBD1 (7 bases). Trimming removed 2 bases from V and 9 bases from J, with 23 bases in between. Germline V gives CDR1 SGHVS, CDR2 FQNEAQ. The CDR3 runs 16 residues. CDR3 DNA sequence: TGTGCCAGCAGCTTATCTACAGGCAGGGGGGTCGTTGGGCAGTACTTC. This encodes CASSLSTGRGVVGQYF.